This TCR beta chain came from a study of shared clonotypes between healthy human individuals. About the research overall: A few men and a couple of women, aged 18 to 49, were donors. Notes on the study in general: Clonotype sharing across four donors was observed for around 4.8% of naive CD4 clonotypes.

In the original analysis: Filtering of immunoSEQ junctional sequences could not match full-length read filtering. Produced via immunoSEQ multiplex PCR; TCRdb's table is partial and in-frame only. V and J calls and clone size follow that table, whereas D and trimming were derived from the DNA. The table has 2 million to 2.5 million clones, roughly 93% seen once. The study drew its donors from healthy HIV-negative adults without recent acute infections or vaccinations. With respect to this clone: What it binds is not known. Other DNA sequences from this sample encode an identical CDR3 as well.

This clonotype was sampled from a man between 18 and 35 years old in good health. Some clones in this sample may be carry-over from other donors' samples. Sequencing used naive CD4+ T cells from PBMCs. Regarding subset: CD45RA+ positively selected.

CDR3 bases: TGTGCCAGCAGTTACTTAGCGGGAGGCTCGTACGAGCAGTACTTC. Protein: CASSYLAGGSYEQYF. The chain employs TRBV6-6 and TRBJ2-7; TRBD2 matches at 10 bases. J was trimmed by 4 bases and V by 1 base; bases with no gene match: 4. The CDR3 totals 15 residues. The germline CDR1 and CDR2 sequences are MNHNY and SVGAGI (reference sequence).